This T cell receptor (beta chain) came from a study of beta chain features in type 1 diabetes. In regard to this clone: Its specificity is unknown.

Study-level results: The study found fewer insertions and more deletions at VDJ junctions in type 1 diabetes patients. A moderate, significant TCRB CDR3 shortening appeared in type 1 diabetes across four CD4+ subsets. High TCR expression in some cells could lead to their over-representation in cDNA sequencing. In comparison with healthy donors, patients had naive, central memory and Treg TCRB repertoires that appeared more similar.

V shed 4 bases, J shed 2 bases, and the junction held 7 bases outside the gene matches. This CDR3 is built from 16 residues. The germline V gene encodes CDR1 SGHKS and CDR2 YYEKEE (reference sequence). Based on CD45RO/CCR7/CD25/CD127/CD95/CD27, CD4+ regulatory, stem cell-like memory, naive and central memory cells were sorted. cDNA synthesis used the whole RNA isolate, giving expressed TCRB sequences. Method: immunoSEQ multiplex PCR; TCRdb's copy keeps in-frame clones and lacks some. The table has 95,000 to 110,000 clones, around 30% seen once. This TCR was sampled from a woman aged 18-29 years with type 1 diabetes. This rearrangement joins TRBV5-5 to TRBJ2-3, with 10 bases that match TRBD2. Input material: central memory CD4+ T cells from blood. The CDR3 DNA sequence: TGTGCCAGCAGCGATAGACTAGCGGGCCTCACAGATACGCAGTATTTT. Amino acids: CASSDRLAGLTDTQYF.